This is a list of T cell receptor beta chains from one sample in a study of technical replicates of blood from several donors. The repertoire was sequenced with immunoSEQ multiplex PCR; TCRdb's copy has only in-frame clones and lacks some. Here the sample spans over 50,000 clones, nearly 95% being singletons. Sequencing was performed on PBMCs. These TCRs come from a human donor in good health. Some clones in this sample may be carry-over from other donors' samples. Each CDR3 is given with its conserved first and last residue. The D gene is left open where the match is weak. Rows give clone size only sometimes, using once, few, many, or a class for an expanded clone.

v_gene	d_gene	j_gene	abundance	CDR3aa	CDR3nt
TRBV7-2	TRBD1	TRBJ1-5	.	CASSPQTGVGQPQHF	TGTGCCAGCAGCCCCCAGACAGGGGTGGGTCAGCCCCAGCATTTT
TRBV30	.	TRBJ1-4	.	CAWSGSGENEKLFF	TGTGCCTGGAGTGGGTCGGGGGAGAATGAAAAACTGTTTTTT
TRBV5-1	.	TRBJ2-1	.	CASSWPTSEQFF	TGCGCCAGCAGCTGGCCGACTAGTGAGCAGTTCTTC
TRBV30	.	TRBJ2-5	.	CAWSQGTQETQYF	TGTGCCTGGAGCCAGGGTACCCAAGAGACCCAGTACTTC
TRBV5-4	TRBD2	TRBJ2-2	.	CASSLRAGGGGELFF	TGTGCCAGCAGCTTGAGGGCCGGGGGGGGCGGGGAGCTGTTTTTT
TRBV5-4	TRBD2	TRBJ2-1	.	CASSQTSGRYNEQFF	TGTGCCAGCAGTCAGACTAGCGGGAGGTACAATGAGCAGTTCTTC
TRBV5-1	.	TRBJ2-7	.	CASSEVRSSYEQYF	TGCGCCAGCTCAGAGGTGAGGAGCTCCTACGAGCAGTACTTC
TRBV5-1	.	TRBJ2-1	.	CASTRSGSSYNEQFF	TGCGCCAGCACCCGAAGTGGGAGCTCCTACAATGAGCAGTTCTTC
TRBV14	TRBD1	TRBJ1-5	.	CASSQGVRTGVTNQPQHF	TGTGCCAGCAGCCAAGGGGTCCGGACAGGGGTTACCAATCAGCCCCAGCATTTT
TRBV7-9	.	TRBJ2-1	.	CASSLVANEQFF	TGTGCCAGCAGCTTAGTGGCTAATGAGCAGTTCTTC
TRBV11-2	.	TRBJ2-7	.	CASSFAGKAYEQYF	TGTGCCAGCAGCTTTGCAGGGAAGGCCTACGAGCAGTACTTC
TRBV4-2	.	TRBJ2-2	.	CASSQGQGGDTGELFF	TGTGCCAGCAGCCAAGGACAGGGAGGTGACACCGGGGAGCTGTTTTTT
TRBV6-6	TRBD2	TRBJ2-7	.	CASRNTVRGKSYEQYF	TGTGCCAGCAGGAATACGGTGCGGGGGAAGTCCTACGAGCAGTACTTC
TRBV7-9	TRBD2	TRBJ2-7	.	CASSFNIAGVYEQYF	TGTGCCAGCAGCTTCAACATAGCGGGAGTCTACGAGCAGTACTTC
TRBV29-1	.	TRBJ2-3	.	CSVSRQRVGTDTQYF	TGCAGCGTTTCCCGCCAGCGGGTAGGCACAGATACGCAGTATTTT
TRBV20-1	.	TRBJ2-1	.	CSASGSDTFF	TGCAGTGCTAGCGGGAGCGATACCTTCTTC
TRBV11-1	TRBD1	TRBJ2-1	once	CASSSGQGSYNEQFF	TGTGCCAGCAGTTCCGGACAGGGGTCCTACAATGAGCAGTTCTTC
TRBV5-1	.	TRBJ2-5	.	CASSGLTGEGETQYF	TGCGCCAGCAGCGGATTGACAGGGGAGGGAGAGACCCAGTACTTC
TRBV21-1	.	TRBJ2-3	.	CASSASRLAGLLTDTQYF	TGTGCCAGCAGCGCAAGCCGTCTAGCGGGCCTTCTCACAGATACGCAGTATTTT
TRBV19	TRBD1	TRBJ2-6	.	CASSFRTRDRVSGANVLTF	TGTGCCAGTAGCTTTCGGACCCGGGACAGGGTTTCTGGGGCCAACGTCCTGACTTTC
TRBV6-4	.	TRBJ2-1	.	CASSDDIQGEQFF	TGTGCCAGCAGTGACGACATCCAGGGTGAGCAGTTCTTC
TRBV7-3	TRBD1	TRBJ1-1	few	CASSLRGGTGLLNTEAFF	TGTGCCAGCAGCTTAAGGGGGGGGACAGGTCTTTTGAACACTGAAGCTTTCTTT
TRBV4-2	TRBD1	TRBJ1-1	.	CASSQGQLSTEAFF	TGTGCCAGCAGCCAGGGACAGTTATCCACTGAAGCTTTCTTT
TRBV18	.	TRBJ1-1	.	CASSPPNSPNTEAFF	TGTGCCAGCTCACCACCAAACAGTCCGAACACTGAAGCTTTCTTT
TRBV10-1	.	TRBJ1-5	.	CASVDRGDQPQHF	TGCGCCAGTGTGGACAGAGGGGATCAGCCCCAGCATTTT
TRBV18	TRBD2	TRBJ2-3	.	CASSPRGGTDTQYF	TGTGCCAGCTCACCGCGGGGGGGCACAGATACGCAGTATTTT
TRBV4-1	.	TRBJ2-7	.	CASSQEYGLAKDEQYF	TGCGCCAGCAGCCAAGAATACGGGCTAGCGAAGGATGAGCAGTACTTC
TRBV6-5	TRBD1	TRBJ2-5	.	CASSQGDTVGETQYF	TGTGCCAGCAGCCAGGGGGACACCGTTGGAGAGACCCAGTACTTC
TRBV7-2	TRBD2	TRBJ2-3	.	CASSLILLAGDTDTQYF	TGTGCCAGCAGCTTAATCCTACTAGCGGGAGACACAGATACGCAGTATTTT
TRBV4-1	.	TRBJ1-4	.	CASSHMFLTATNEKLFF	TGCGCCAGCAGCCACATGTTCCTAACAGCAACTAATGAAAAACTGTTTTTT
TRBV30	.	TRBJ2-6	once	CAWSRGSGANVLTF	TGTGCCTGGAGTAGGGGCTCTGGGGCCAACGTCCTGACTTTC
TRBV15	TRBD1	TRBJ1-2	.	CATSRGDRRNYGYTF	TGTGCCACCAGCAGAGGGGACAGACGGAACTATGGCTACACCTTC
TRBV7-3	TRBD2	TRBJ2-3	.	CASSSGLAGVADTQYF	TGTGCCAGCAGCTCGGGACTAGCGGGGGTGGCAGATACGCAGTATTTT
TRBV4-3	TRBD2	TRBJ2-4	.	CASSQRRTSGGAGENIQYF	TGCGCCAGCAGCCAGAGACGAACTAGCGGGGGGGCTGGAGAAAACATTCAGTACTTC
TRBV5-4	.	TRBJ2-2	.	CASSLYGELFF	TGTGCCAGCAGCTTGTACGGGGAGCTGTTTTTT
TRBV5-5	.	TRBJ1-5	.	CASSLLLRERDQPQHF	TGTGCCAGCAGCTTGCTTCTAAGGGAGAGAGATCAGCCCCAGCATTTT
TRBV7-9	TRBD2	TRBJ2-7	.	CASSSTSGDIYEQYF	TGTGCCAGCAGCTCTACTAGCGGGGATATCTACGAGCAGTACTTC
TRBV7-9	.	TRBJ1-2	.	CASSSIDRIYGYTF	TGTGCCAGCAGCTCGATTGACAGAATCTATGGCTACACCTTC
TRBV7-6	.	TRBJ2-7	once	CASSQEVGEAYEQYF	TGTGCCAGCAGCCAAGAGGTAGGGGAGGCCTACGAGCAGTACTTC
TRBV25-1	TRBD1	TRBJ1-2	.	CASRMEGQGAFGYTF	TGTGCCAGCAGGATGGAGGGACAGGGGGCGTTCGGCTACACCTTC
TRBV7-9	TRBD1	TRBJ1-2	.	CASSPRDSYGYTF	TGTGCCAGCAGCCCCCGGGACAGCTATGGCTACACCTTC
TRBV6-5	TRBD2	TRBJ2-3	.	CASSSGLARDTQYF	TGTGCCAGCAGTTCGGGACTAGCGCGAGATACGCAGTATTTT
TRBV5-4	.	TRBJ2-1	.	CASSYATVFTYNEQFF	TGTGCCAGCAGCTACGCGACTGTATTCACCTACAATGAGCAGTTCTTC
TRBV19	TRBD1	TRBJ1-3	few	CASSLDRVPSGNTIYF	TGTGCCAGTAGCCTCGACAGGGTCCCCTCTGGAAACACCATATATTTT
TRBV6-1	TRBD1	TRBJ2-7	.	CASRKRQGTGDEQYF	TGTGCCAGCAGGAAAAGACAGGGGACTGGGGACGAGCAGTACTTC